The 20 T cell receptor beta chains below all came from one sample that was sequenced in a study of shared clonotypes between healthy human individuals. CD8 cells classed as naive were CD45RO-negative and positively selected for CCR7, excluding terminally differentiated effector memory CD45RA+ cells. Measured with immunoSEQ multiplex PCR; TCRdb has only the in-frame clones, and not every one. The sample yields hundreds of thousands of clones, roughly 96% seen once. Sequencing input: naive CD8+ T cells sorted from blood. All receptors derive from a woman aged 25 to 39 in good health.

The chain employs TRBV25-1 and TRBJ1-1; TRBD1 might be the D (5 bases). V shed 7 bases and J shed 4 bases, with 13 bases lying between them. From germline, CDR1 is MGHDK and CDR2 SYGVNS. This CDR3 spans 13 amino acids. The chain's CDR3 is CASTAGLPTEAFF. Here the CDR3 DNA reads TGTGCCAGCACGGCAGGGCTCCCCACTGAAGCTTTCTTT.

The chain has TRBV4-1 and TRBJ2-2, with 12 nucleotides matching TRBD2. The ends lost 4 bases at V and 7 bases at J; junction bases unmatched: 10. Germline-derived CDR1 and CDR2 are MGHRA and YSYEKL. CDR3 length: 17 amino acids. The CDR3 DNA is TGCGCCAGCAGCCCTATCCTAGCGGGAGGGCCGGGCGGGGAGCTGTTTTTT. Translating it yields CASSPILAGGPGGELFF.

The chain couples TRBV5-1 to TRBJ2-5; TRBD1 aligns across 7 bases. CDR1 and CDR2 (germline): SGHRS, YFSETQ. The V and J ends lost 3 bases and 1 base, in that order; junction bases with no gene match: 3. The CDR3 length is 14 residues. The CDR3 loop is CASSSTGPQETQYF. CDR3 coding DNA: TGCGCCAGCAGCTCGACAGGGCCCCAAGAGACCCAGTACTTC.

The chain has TRBV29-1 and TRBJ2-3; D gene ambiguous. Germline values: CDR1 SQVTM, CDR2 ANQGSEA. Trimming cost V 2 bases and J 2 bases, with 8 bases left between them. This CDR3 contains 13 residues. The CDR3 bases are TGCAGCGTTGAACTGGGTCTCACAGATACGCAGTATTTT. It encodes CSVELGLTDTQYF.

The sample holds one count of this clone. V and J are TRBV5-1 and TRBJ1-2, with 7 bases matching TRBD1. J lost 8 bases, V lost 0 bases, and 13 bases had no gene match. CDR3 length: 16 amino acids. Looked up from germline, CDR1 is SGHRS and CDR2 is YFSETQ. The CDR3: CASSLVMRQGERGYTF. As DNA, the CDR3 is TGCGCCAGCAGCTTGGTAATGAGGCAGGGGGAGCGCGGCTACACCTTC. Full variable domain (remainder filled in from reference TRBV5-1 and TRBJ1-2): KAGVTQTPRYLIKTRGQQVTLSCSPISGHRSVSWYQQTPGQGLQFLFEYFSETQRNKGNFPGRFSGRQFSNSRSEMNVSTLELGDSALYLCASSLVMRQGERGYTFGSGTRLTVV.

This rearrangement joins TRBV14 to TRBJ2-1; 9 bases agree with TRBD1. Germline V lookup: CDR1 SGHDN, CDR2 FVKESK. CDR3 size: 15 residues. Trimming took 1 base from V and 5 from J; bases not matched to a gene: 3. The CDR3 spells CASSQAGQGNNEQFF. CDR3 in DNA: TGTGCCAGCAGCCAAGCGGGACAGGGAAACAATGAGCAGTTCTTC.

This clone has just a few counts. The chain's CDR3 is CASRETGVEQYF. CDR3 sequence (DNA): TGTGCCAGCAGGGAGACAGGGGTCGAGCAGTACTTC. The V call is TRBV6-1, the J call TRBJ2-7, with 8 bases aligning to TRBD1. Germline V CDR1 and CDR2: MNHNS, SASEGT. This CDR3 region has 12 residues. The ends lost 6 bases at V and 6 bases at J; junction bases unmatched: 4.

The genes are TRBV28 and TRBJ2-3; 10 nucleotides line up with TRBD1. The CDR3 consists of 16 residues. CDR1 and CDR2 from the germline V gene are MDHEN and SYDVKM. V dropped 2 bases and J dropped 3; count of bases not matched to a gene: 5. This CDR3 is CASSLTGTGVTDTQYF. The CDR3 DNA is TGTGCCAGCAGTTTAACCGGGACAGGGGTTACAGATACGCAGTATTTT.

The J gene is TRBJ1-5, the V gene TRBV27; 8 bases map to TRBD1. With 5 bases clipped from V and 4 bases from J, the junction kept 7 bases outside the gene matches. The length of the CDR3 is 15 residues. Looked up from germline, CDR1 is MNHEY and CDR2 is SMNVEV (reference sequence). The CDR3 DNA follows: TGTGCCAGCAGTCAAGGACAGGGACAAAATCAGCCCCAGCATTTT. Amino acids: CASSQGQGQNQPQHF.

The V and J genes are TRBV2 and TRBJ2-1, with 9 bases lining up with TRBD2. The V gene end was trimmed by 7 bases and the J gene end by 6 bases; junction bases not matched to a gene: 7. This CDR3 spans 14 amino acids. CDR1 SNHLY and CDR2 FYNNEI come from the germline V gene. CDR3 nucleotide sequence: TGTGCCAGCAATTCCGGGACTAGCAGCAATGAGCAGTTCTTC. It is translated as CASNSGTSSNEQFF.

About this clone: Other nucleotide sequences in the sample specify the same CDR3. This chain connects TRBV28 to TRBJ2-2; D is ambiguous. The CDR3 is 12 amino acids. V was pared by 3 bases and J by 4 bases, with 3 bases between. Germline CDR1 MDHEN, CDR2 SYDVKM. CDR3 residues: CASSFLTGELFF. The CDR3 DNA reads as TGTGCCAGCAGTTTTCTCACCGGGGAGCTGTTTTTT.

The V call is TRBV5-6, the J call TRBJ1-2, with a possible D match to TRBD1 (6 bases). Trimming stripped 4 bases from V and 6 bases from J, with 10 bases between. CDR3 length: 12 amino acids. Per germline, CDR1 SGHDT and CDR2 YYEEEE. The CDR3: CASSQQGDGYTF. The CDR3 DNA reads as TGTGCCAGCAGCCAACAGGGCGATGGCTACACCTTC. Full variable domain (missing parts from reference TRBV5-6 and TRBJ1-2): DAGVTQSPTHLIKTRGQQVTLRCSPKSGHDTVSWYQQALGQGPQFIFQYYEEEERQRGNFPDRFSGHQFPNYSSELNVNALLLGDSALYLCASSQQGDGYTFGSGTRLTVV.

The CDR3 region is CASSYWTGDPHTEAFF. The CDR3 nucleotides are TGTGCCAGCAGCTATTGGACAGGGGATCCGCACACTGAAGCTTTCTTT. The chain joins TRBV7-8 to TRBJ1-1; 9 nucleotides line up with TRBD1. Germline loops: CDR1 SGHVS, CDR2 FQNEAQ. Unmatched junction bases numbered 9, after V lost 4 bases and J lost 3 bases. This CDR3 comprises 16 residues.

The chain combines TRBV6-1 with TRBJ2-5; D not certain. Germline-derived CDR1 and CDR2 are MNHNS and SASEGT. The CDR3 is made up of 14 amino acids. V was shortened by 7 bases and J by 0 bases, with 12 bases between the two germline ends. As DNA, the CDR3 is TGTGCCAGCATTGGGCGGACGTACCAAGAGACCCAGTACTTC. It codes for CASIGRTYQETQYF.

J is TRBJ2-1 and V is TRBV13; D gene uncertain. Trimming cost V 3 bases and J 7 bases, with 7 bases left between them. The CDR3 is 12 residues long. The germline gives CDR1 PRHDT, CDR2 FYEKMQ (reference sequence). CDR3 DNA: TGTGCCAGCAGCTTGAGGTTAAATGAGCAGTTCTTC. Protein: CASSLRLNEQFF.

The V and J genes are TRBV29-1 and TRBJ2-5; D may be TRBD1 (6 bases). This CDR3 is built from 13 residues. The germline V gene encodes CDR1 SQVTM and CDR2 ANQGSEA. The germline V and J ends were trimmed by 6 bases and 7 bases, with 18 bases remaining between them. The CDR3 region has the DNA TGCAGCGTCGACTTACAGGGTCGGGGGACCCAGTACTTC. It translates to CSVDLQGRGTQYF.

The chain uses TRBV6-1 and TRBJ2-1; 12 bases line up with TRBD2. V lost 3 bases, J lost 7 bases, and 7 bases stayed unmatched. The germline V gene encodes CDR1 MNHNS and CDR2 SASEGT. This CDR3 is built from 16 residues. In nucleotides, the CDR3 is TGTGCCAGCAGTGAGCTAGCGGGAGGGGGCTATAATGAGCAGTTCTTC. This encodes CASSELAGGGYNEQFF.

This chain joins TRBV27 and TRBJ2-7; 8 bases agree with TRBD1. J gave up 4 bases and V 6 bases, and 11 bases lay outside the gene matches. The CDR3 runs to 15 residues. Germline values: CDR1 MNHEY, CDR2 SMNVEV (reference sequence). CDR3 amino acids: CASRGVGTGLYEQYF. DNA of the CDR3: TGTGCCAGCAGGGGGGTGGGGACAGGTCTATACGAGCAGTACTTC.

About this clone: One junction end disagrees with the germline gene, perhaps due to a read error. The rearrangement joins TRBV5-1 to TRBJ2-7; D remains unclear. Germline assignment: CDR1 SGHRS and CDR2 YFSETQ. The CDR3 has 13 amino acids. CDR3 coding DNA: TGTGCCAGCAGCTTTACAGAAAACCACGAGCAGTACTTC. The encoded protein is CASSFTENHEQYF.

The V call is TRBV7-6, the J call TRBJ1-3; the match to TRBD1 covers 7 bases. Per the germline V gene, CDR1 is SGHVS and CDR2 is FNYEAQ. CDR3 size: 14 residues. V lost 1 base and J lost 5; bases outside the gene matches: 2. CDR3 residues: CASSLGQGRNTIYF. The CDR3 DNA sequence: TGTGCCAGCAGCTTAGGACAGGGCCGAAACACCATATATTTT.